The count of the clone carrying this TCR beta chain is one. Its specificity is unknown. Clones were read by immunoSEQ multiplex PCR, and TCRdb kept only the in-frame ones, dropping some. The data show 65,000 to 70,000 clones, with around four fifths seen just once and roughly 4.4% held by the top ten. Trimming took off 8 bases at V and 10 bases at J, with 13 bases between the two ends. The CDR3 runs to 11 residues. CDR1 is MNHEY and CDR2 is SVGAGI in the germline V gene. This sample is part of a study of a mutant IDH1 vaccine in newly diagnosed glioma. Study as a whole: The earlier regimen, radiotherapy, temozolomide, or both, was most often both.

Study-wide results and limits: Seemingly, pseudoprogression had no relation to changes in the top peripheral T cell clonotypes. Induction of immune responses by the vaccine occurred in roughly 93% of patients.

Time point denoted: baseline, week 1 (first vaccination visit). Stated treatment: pre-vaccination baseline after standard-of-care therapy. Astrocytomas found in donors were new, WHO grade 3 or 4, IDH1-mutant and ATRX-lost. The sequence was collected from a woman aged 18-29 years with glioma. Some clones in this sample may be carry-over from other donors' samples. Sample: peripheral blood mononuclear cells (PBMCs), taken from a glioma patient treated with radiotherapy, temozolomide or both. The chain uses TRBV6-5 and TRBJ2-3; D not certain. CDR3 sequence: CASGLGGAQYF. The CDR3 region has the DNA TGTGCCAGCGGGCTAGGTGGGGCGCAGTATTTT.